This entry is about one T cell receptor beta chain. This specimen belongs to a study of blood T cell repertoires in COVID-19. Study overall: Acute and convalescent COVID-19 samples came from the United States, Italy and Spain. The cDNA or gDNA used as material had been derived from T cells, B-cell-depleted T cells, or PBMCs.

The junction had 7 bases not matched to a gene; V was cut back by 2 bases and J by 4 bases. The CDR3 runs to 16 residues. The V gene's germline CDR1 is SNHLY and CDR2 FYNNEI. The assay was immunoSEQ multiplex PCR, and TCRdb's table has in-frame clones only and misses some. The sample yields hundreds of thousands of clones, approximately 89% seen once. V gene TRBV2 combines with J gene TRBJ1-2, with 10 positions matching TRBD1. This sequence was found in a woman aged 25-40 years who had recovered from COVID-19. Sequenced: peripheral blood. CDR3 nucleotide sequence: TGTGCCAGCAGTGAAAAGACAGGGGGCGCGAGCTATGGCTACACCTTC. This codes for CASSEKTGGASYGYTF.